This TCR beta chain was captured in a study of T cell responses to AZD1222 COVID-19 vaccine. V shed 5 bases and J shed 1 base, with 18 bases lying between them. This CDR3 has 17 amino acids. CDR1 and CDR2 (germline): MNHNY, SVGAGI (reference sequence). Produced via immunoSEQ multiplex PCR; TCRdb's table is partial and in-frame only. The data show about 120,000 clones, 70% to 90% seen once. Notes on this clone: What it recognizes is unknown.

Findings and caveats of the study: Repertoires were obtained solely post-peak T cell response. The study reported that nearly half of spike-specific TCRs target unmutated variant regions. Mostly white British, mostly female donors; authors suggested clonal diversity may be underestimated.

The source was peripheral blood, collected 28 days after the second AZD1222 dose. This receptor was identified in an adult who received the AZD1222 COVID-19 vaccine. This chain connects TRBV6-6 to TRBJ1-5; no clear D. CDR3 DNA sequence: TGTGCCAGCAGTCCTCAAAACGGGGTACTGAGCAATCAGCCCCAGCATTTT. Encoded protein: CASSPQNGVLSNQPQHF.